What follows is one T cell receptor (beta chain) and its context. The CDR3 totals 13 residues. Trimming took off 6 bases at V and 4 bases at J, with 7 bases between the two ends. From germline, CDR1 is WNHNN and CDR2 SYGVQD (reference sequence). This sample stems from a study of blood T cell repertoires in COVID-19. About the study: Italy, Spain and the United States were the sources of the convalescent and acute COVID-19 samples. Sources were T cells, B-cell-depleted T cells, or PBMCs; the material itself was cDNA or gDNA.

Only in-frame clones appear in the TCRdb table, and some are missing; sequencing was by immunoSEQ multiplex PCR. The table has about 200,000 clones, around 88% seen once. Recruits, aged roughly 18 to 95 years, lived in 20 to 30 US areas. Participants had their cohort set by participant-reported clinical history. V and J are TRBV10-1 and TRBJ1-6; D remains ambiguous. The TCR comes from a man between 40 and 49 years old with acute COVID-19. The specimen was PBMCs or T cells enriched from blood (not recorded which). In nucleotides, the CDR3 is TGCGCCAGCAGCGGGAGTTATAATTCACCCCTCCACTTT. It codes for CASSGSYNSPLHF.